This T cell receptor beta chain was observed in a study of shared clonotypes between healthy human individuals. Findings and caveats of the study: Having only a few donors restricted how much genetic and exposure-history diversity was captured. In contrast to clonotypes shared by all four donors, non-shared clonotypes had lower generation probabilities. Approximately 4.9% of naive CD4 clonotypes were shared across a handful of donors.

Concerning this clone itself: The antigen is not known.

The naive CD8 fraction comprised CD45RO-negative cells positively selected for CCR7 and excluded terminally differentiated effector memory CD45RA+ cells. Every one of the donors was a Caucasian adult that lived in Nashville, Tennessee. V was pared by 1 base and J by 8 bases, with 17 bases between. CDR1 and CDR2 (germline): MGHDK, SYGVNS. CDR3 length: 15 residues. The protocol was immunoSEQ multiplex PCR, while the TCRdb copy is restricted to in-frame clones and leaves out a portion. This repertoire shows millions of clones, about 95% found once; its top ten account for 0.9% to 1.3%. The specimen was naive CD8+ T cells sorted from blood. The chain combines TRBV25-1 with TRBJ1-1, with D possibly matching TRBD1 (6 bases). The sequence derives from a man aged 18-30 years in good health. The CDR3 DNA follows: TGTGCCAGCAGTGAATTAGGGAGGGGGAGTTCCGAAGCTTTCTTT. Protein: CASSELGRGSSEAFF. Drawing the rest from reference TRBV25-1 and TRBJ1-1, the complete variable domain is EADIYQTPRYLVIGTGKKITLECSQTMGHDKMYWYQQDPGMELHLIHYSYGVNSTEKGDLSSESTVSRIRTEHFPLTLESARPSHTSQYLCASSELGRGSSEAFFGQGTRLTVV.